Only one count was recorded for the clone carrying this T cell receptor beta chain. These data originate in a study of blood T cell repertoires in COVID-19. The CDR3 is 14 residues long. Germline-derived CDR1 and CDR2 are LNHDA and SQIVND (reference sequence). Trimming cost V 4 bases and J 5 bases, with 12 bases left between them. TCRdb's copy holds only in-frame clones and misses some; the assay was immunoSEQ multiplex PCR. The profile shows over 75,000 clones, about 80% of them singletons. The chain couples TRBV19 to TRBJ2-1; D remains ambiguous. Material for sequencing was peripheral blood. The receptor comes from a man aged 70 or older with acute or convalescent COVID-19. The CDR3, as DNA: TGTGCCAGTAGTAAGTCGTCGGTGAACAATGAGCAGTTCTTC. It codes for CASSKSSVNNEQFF.